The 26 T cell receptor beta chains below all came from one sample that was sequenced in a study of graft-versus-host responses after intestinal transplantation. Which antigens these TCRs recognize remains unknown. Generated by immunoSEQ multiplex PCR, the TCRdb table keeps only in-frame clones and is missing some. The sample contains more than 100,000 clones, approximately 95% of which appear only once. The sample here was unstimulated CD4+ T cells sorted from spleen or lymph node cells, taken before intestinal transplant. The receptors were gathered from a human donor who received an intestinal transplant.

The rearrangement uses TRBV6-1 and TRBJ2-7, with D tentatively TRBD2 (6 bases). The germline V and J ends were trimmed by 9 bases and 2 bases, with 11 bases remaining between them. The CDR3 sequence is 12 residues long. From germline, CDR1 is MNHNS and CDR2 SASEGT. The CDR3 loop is CASSGATYEQYF. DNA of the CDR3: TGTGCCAGTAGCGGAGCGACCTACGAGCAGTACTTC.

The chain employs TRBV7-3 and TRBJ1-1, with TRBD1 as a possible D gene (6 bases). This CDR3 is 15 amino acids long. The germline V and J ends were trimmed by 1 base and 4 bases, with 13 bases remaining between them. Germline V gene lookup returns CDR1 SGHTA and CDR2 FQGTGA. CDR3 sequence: CASSLRGGGGTEAFF. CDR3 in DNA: TGTGCCAGCAGCTTAAGGGGGGGAGGGGGCACTGAAGCTTTCTTT. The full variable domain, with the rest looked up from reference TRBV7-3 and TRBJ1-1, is GAGVSQTPSNKVTEKGKYVELRCDPISGHTALYWYRQSLGQGPEFLIYFQGTGAADDSGLPNDRFFAVRPEGSVSTLKIQRTERGDSAVYLCASSLRGGGGTEAFFGQGTRLTVV.

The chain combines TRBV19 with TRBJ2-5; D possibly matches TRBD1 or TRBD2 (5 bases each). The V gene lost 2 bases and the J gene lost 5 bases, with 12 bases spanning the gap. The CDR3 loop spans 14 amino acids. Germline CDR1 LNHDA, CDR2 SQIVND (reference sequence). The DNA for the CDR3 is TGTGCCAGTAGTATATATCAGGGAGTGGAGACCCAGTACTTC. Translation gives CASSIYQGVETQYF.

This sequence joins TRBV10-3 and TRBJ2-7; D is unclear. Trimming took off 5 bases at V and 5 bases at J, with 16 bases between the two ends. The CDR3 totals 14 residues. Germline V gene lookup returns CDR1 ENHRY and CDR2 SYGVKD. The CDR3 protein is CAISSLRNGHEQYF. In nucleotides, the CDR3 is TGTGCCATCAGTTCTCTGAGGAACGGACACGAGCAGTACTTC.

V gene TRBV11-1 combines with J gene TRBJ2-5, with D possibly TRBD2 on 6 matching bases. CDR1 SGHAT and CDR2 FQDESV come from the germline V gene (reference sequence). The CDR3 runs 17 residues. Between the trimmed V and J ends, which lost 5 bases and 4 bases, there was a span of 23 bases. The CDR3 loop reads CASSPSLGGDVGETQYF. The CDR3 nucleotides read TGTGCCAGCAGCCCAAGCTTGGGGGGAGATGTGGGAGAGACCCAGTACTTC. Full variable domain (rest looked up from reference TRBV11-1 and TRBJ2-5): EAEVAQSPRYKITEKSQAVAFWCDPISGHATLYWYRQILGQGPELLVQFQDESVVDDSQLPKDRFSAERLKGVDSTLKIQPAELGDSAMYLCASSPSLGGDVGETQYFGPGTRLLVL.

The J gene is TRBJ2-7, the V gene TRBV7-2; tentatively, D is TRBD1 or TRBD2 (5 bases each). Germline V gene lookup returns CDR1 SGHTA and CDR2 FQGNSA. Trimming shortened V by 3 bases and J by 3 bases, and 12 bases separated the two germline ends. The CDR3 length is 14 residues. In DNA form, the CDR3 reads TGTGCCAGCAGCTTGTCCGGGACGTTCTACGAGCAGTACTTC. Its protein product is CASSLSGTFYEQYF.

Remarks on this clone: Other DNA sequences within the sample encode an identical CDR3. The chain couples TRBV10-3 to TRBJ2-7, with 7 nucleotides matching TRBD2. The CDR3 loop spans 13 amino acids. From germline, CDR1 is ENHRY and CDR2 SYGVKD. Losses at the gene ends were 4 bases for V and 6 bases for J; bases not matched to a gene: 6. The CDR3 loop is CAISGSGDSEQYF. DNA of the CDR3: TGTGCCATCAGTGGGAGCGGGGATTCCGAGCAGTACTTC.

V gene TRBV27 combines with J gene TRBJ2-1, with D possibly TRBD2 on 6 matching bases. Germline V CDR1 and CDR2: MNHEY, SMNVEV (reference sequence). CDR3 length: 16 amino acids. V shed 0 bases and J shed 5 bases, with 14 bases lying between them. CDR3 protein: CASSLSVLARHNEQFF. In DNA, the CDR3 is TGTGCCAGCAGTTTATCGGTCCTAGCGAGGCACAATGAGCAGTTCTTC.

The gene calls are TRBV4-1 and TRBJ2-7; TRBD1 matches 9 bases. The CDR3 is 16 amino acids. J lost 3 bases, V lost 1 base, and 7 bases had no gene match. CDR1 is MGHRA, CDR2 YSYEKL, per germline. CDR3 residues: CASSQGVTGGLYEQYF. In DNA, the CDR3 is TGCGCCAGCAGCCAAGGGGTTACAGGGGGCCTCTACGAGCAGTACTTC.

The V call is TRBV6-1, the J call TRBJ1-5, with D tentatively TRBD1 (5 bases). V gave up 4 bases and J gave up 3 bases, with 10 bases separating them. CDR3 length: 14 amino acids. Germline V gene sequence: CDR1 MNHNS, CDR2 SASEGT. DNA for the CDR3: TGTGCCAGCAGTGGAAAGGGGCTCAATCAGCCCCAGCATTTT. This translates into CASSGKGLNQPQHF.

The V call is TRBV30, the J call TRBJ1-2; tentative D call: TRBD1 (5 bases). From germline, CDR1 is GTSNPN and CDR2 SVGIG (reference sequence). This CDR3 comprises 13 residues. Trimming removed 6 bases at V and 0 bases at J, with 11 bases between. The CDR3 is CACSMTANYGYTF. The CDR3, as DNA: TGTGCCTGCTCCATGACAGCTAACTATGGCTACACCTTC.

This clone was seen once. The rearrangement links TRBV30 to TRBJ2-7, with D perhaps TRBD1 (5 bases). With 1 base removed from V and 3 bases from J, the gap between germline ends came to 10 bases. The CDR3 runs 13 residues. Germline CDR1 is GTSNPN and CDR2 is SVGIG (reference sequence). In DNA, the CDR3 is TGTGCCTGGAGTGATTCAGGGTACTACGAGCAGTACTTC. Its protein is CAWSDSGYYEQYF.

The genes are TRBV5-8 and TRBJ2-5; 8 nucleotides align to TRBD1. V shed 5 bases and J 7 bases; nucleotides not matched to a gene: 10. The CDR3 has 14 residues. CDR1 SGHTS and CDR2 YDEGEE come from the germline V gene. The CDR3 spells CASRLDRGRGTQYF. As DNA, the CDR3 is TGTGCCAGCAGACTTGACAGGGGAAGGGGGACCCAGTACTTC.

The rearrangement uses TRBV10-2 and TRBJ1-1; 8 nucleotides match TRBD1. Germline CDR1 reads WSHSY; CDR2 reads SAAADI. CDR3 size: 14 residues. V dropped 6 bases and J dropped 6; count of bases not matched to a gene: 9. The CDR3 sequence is CASRAGQGTAEAFF. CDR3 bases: TGCGCCAGCAGGGCCGGACAGGGAACGGCTGAAGCTTTCTTT.

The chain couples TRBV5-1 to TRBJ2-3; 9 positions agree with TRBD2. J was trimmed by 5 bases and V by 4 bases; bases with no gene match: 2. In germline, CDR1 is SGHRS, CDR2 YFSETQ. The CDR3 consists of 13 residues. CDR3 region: CASSVAGVDTQYF. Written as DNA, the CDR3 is TGCGCCAGCAGCGTAGCGGGAGTAGATACGCAGTATTTT.

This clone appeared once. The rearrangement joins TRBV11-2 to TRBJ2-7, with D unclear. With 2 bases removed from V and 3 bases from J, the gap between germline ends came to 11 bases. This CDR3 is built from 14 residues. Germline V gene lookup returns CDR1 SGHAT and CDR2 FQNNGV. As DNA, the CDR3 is TGTGCCAGCAGCTTAATTTCAATGGGCTACGAGCAGTACTTC. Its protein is CASSLISMGYEQYF.

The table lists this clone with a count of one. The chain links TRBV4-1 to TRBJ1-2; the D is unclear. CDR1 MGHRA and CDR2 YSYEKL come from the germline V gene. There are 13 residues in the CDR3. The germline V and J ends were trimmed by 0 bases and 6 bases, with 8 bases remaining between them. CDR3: CASSQEGFDGYTF. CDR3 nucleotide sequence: TGCGCCAGCAGCCAAGAAGGGTTCGATGGCTACACCTTC.

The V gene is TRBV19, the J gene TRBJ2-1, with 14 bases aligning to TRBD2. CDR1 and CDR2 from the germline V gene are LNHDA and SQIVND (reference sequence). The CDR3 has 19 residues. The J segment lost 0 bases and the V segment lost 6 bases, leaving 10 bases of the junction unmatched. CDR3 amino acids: CASRVGTSGRSSSYNEQFF. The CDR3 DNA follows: TGTGCCAGTAGGGTAGGGACTAGCGGGAGATCTAGCTCCTACAATGAGCAGTTCTTC.

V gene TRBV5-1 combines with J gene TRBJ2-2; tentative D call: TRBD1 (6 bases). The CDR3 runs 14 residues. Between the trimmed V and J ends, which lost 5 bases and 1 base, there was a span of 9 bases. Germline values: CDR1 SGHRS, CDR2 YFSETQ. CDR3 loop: CASRATGNTGELFF. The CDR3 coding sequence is TGCGCCAGCAGAGCGACAGGGAACACCGGGGAGCTGTTTTTT.

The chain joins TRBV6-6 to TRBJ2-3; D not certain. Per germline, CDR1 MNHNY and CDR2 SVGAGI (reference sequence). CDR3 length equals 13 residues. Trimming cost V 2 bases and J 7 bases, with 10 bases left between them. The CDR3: CASSYPGGYTQYF. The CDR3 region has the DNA TGTGCCAGCAGTTACCCGGGTGGGTATACGCAGTATTTT.

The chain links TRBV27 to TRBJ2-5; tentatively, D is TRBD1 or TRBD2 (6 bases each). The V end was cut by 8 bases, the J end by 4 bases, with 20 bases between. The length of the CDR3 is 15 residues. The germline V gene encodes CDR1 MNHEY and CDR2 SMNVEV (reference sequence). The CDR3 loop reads CASSRGGKGGETQYF. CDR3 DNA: TGTGCCAGCTCCCGCGGCGGGAAGGGGGGAGAGACCCAGTACTTC.

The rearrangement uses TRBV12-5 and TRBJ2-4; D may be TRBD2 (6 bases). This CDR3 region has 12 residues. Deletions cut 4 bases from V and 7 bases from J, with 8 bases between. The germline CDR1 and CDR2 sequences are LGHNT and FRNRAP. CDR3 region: CASGSEGNIQYF. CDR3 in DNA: TGTGCTAGTGGTTCGGAGGGCAACATTCAGTACTTC. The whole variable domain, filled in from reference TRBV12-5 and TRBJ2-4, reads DARVTQTPRHKVTEMGQEVTMRCQPILGHNTVFWYRQTMMQGLELLAYFRNRAPLDDSGMPKDRFSAEMPDATLATLKIQPSEPRDSAVYFCASGSEGNIQYFGAGTRLSVL.

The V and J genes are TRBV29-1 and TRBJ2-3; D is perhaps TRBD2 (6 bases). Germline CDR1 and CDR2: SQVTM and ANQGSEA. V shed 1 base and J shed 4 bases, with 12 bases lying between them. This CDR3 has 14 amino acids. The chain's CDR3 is CSVEVGGSADTQYF. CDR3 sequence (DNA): TGCAGCGTTGAAGTTGGAGGGAGTGCAGATACGCAGTATTTT.

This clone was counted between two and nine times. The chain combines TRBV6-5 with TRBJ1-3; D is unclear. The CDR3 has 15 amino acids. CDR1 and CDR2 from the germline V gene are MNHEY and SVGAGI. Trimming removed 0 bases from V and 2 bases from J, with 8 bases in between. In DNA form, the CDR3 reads TGTGCCAGCAGTTACTCATGGAGGACTGGAAACACCATATATTTT. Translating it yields CASSYSWRTGNTIYF.

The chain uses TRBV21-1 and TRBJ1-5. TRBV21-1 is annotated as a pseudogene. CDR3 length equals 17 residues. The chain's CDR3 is CASSNGNRGARNQPQHF. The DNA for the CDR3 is TGTGCCAGCAGCAATGGAAATCGGGGGGCTAGGAATCAGCCCCAGCATTTT.

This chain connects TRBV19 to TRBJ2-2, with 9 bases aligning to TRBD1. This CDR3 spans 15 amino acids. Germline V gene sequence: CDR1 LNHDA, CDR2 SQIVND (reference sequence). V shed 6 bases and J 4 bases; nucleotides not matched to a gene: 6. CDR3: CASRIGTGSTGELFF. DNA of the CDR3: TGTGCCAGTAGGATCGGGACAGGGTCCACCGGGGAGCTGTTTTTT.